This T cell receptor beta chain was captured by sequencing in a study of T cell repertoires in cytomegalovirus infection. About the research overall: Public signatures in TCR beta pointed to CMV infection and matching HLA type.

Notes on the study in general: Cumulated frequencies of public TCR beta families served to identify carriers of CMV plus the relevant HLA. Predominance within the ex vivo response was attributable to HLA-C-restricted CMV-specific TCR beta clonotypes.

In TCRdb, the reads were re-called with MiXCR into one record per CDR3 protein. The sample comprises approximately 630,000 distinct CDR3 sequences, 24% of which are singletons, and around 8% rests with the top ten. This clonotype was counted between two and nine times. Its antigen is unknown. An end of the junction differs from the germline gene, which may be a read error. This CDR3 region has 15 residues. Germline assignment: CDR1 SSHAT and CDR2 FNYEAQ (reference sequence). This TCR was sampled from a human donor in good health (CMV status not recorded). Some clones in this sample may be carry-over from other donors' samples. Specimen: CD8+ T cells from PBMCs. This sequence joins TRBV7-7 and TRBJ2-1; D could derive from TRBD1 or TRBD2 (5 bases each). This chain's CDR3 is CASSTGTPGYNEQFF. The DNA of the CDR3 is TGTGCTAGCAGCACCGGGACCCCGGGATACAATGAGCAGTTCTTC. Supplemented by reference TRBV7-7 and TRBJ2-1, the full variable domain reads GAGVSQSPRYKVTKRGQDVTLRCDPISSHATLYWYQQALGQGPEFLTYFNYEAQPDKSGLPSDRFSAERPEGSISTLTIQRTEQRDSAMYRCASSTGTPGYNEQFFGPGTRLTVL.